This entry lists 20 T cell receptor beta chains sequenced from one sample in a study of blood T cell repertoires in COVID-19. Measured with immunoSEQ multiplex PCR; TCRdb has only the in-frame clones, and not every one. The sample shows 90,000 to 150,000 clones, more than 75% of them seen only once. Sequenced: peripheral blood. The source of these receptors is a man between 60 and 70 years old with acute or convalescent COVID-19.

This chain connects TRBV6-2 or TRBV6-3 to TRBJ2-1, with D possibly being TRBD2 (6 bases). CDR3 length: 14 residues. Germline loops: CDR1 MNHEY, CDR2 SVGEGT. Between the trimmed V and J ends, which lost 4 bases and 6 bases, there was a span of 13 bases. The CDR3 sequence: CASSLKAEGNEQFF. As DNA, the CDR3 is TGTGCCAGCAGTTTGAAGGCGGAGGGCAATGAGCAGTTCTTC.

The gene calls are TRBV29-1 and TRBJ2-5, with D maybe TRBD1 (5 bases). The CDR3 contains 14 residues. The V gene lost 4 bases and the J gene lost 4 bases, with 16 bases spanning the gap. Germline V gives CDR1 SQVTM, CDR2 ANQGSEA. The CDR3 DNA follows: TGCAGCGTTGTACAGGCCTCGTTTGGAGAGACCCAGTACTTC. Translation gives CSVVQASFGETQYF.

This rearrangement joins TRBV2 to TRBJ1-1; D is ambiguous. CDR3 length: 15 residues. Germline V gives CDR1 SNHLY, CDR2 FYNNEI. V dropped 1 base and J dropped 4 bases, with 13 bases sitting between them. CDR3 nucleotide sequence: TGTGCCAGCAGTGAAGTAGAGGTTTTGGGCACTGAAGCTTTCTTT. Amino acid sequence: CASSEVEVLGTEAFF.

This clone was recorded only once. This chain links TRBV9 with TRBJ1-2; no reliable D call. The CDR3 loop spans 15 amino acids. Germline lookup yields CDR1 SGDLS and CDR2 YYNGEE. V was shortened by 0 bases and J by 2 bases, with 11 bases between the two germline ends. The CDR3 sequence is CASSVAGGRNYGYTF. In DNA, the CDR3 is TGTGCCAGCAGCGTAGCAGGAGGGAGGAACTATGGCTACACCTTC.

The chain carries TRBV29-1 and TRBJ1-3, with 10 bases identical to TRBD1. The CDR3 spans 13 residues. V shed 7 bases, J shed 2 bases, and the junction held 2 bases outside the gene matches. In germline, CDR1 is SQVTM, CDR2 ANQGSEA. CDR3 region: CSAGTGAGNTIYF. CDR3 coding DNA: TGCAGCGCCGGGACAGGGGCTGGAAACACCATATATTTT.

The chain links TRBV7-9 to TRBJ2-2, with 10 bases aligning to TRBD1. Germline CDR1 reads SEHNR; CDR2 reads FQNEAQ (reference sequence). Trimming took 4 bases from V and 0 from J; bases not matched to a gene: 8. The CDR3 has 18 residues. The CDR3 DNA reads TGTGCCAGCAGCTATCCGGGACAGGGGCGAACGAACACCGGGGAGCTGTTTTTT. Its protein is CASSYPGQGRTNTGELFF.

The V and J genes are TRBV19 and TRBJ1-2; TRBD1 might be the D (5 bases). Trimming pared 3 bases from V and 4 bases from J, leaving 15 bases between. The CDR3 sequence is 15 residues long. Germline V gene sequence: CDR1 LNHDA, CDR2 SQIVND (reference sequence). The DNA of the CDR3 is TGTGCCAGTAGTATCGACGGCAGGGCGAGCTATGGCTACACCTTC. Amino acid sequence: CASSIDGRASYGYTF.

The CDR3 bases are TGTGCCAGCAGTTTACCTAGCGCGATCGAAGGGACCCAGTACTTC. It encodes CASSLPSAIEGTQYF. V usage is TRBV28 and J usage is TRBJ2-5; D is possibly TRBD2 (6 bases). CDR3 length: 15 amino acids. V shed 2 bases and J shed 7 bases, with 17 bases lying between them. The germline gives CDR1 MDHEN, CDR2 SYDVKM.

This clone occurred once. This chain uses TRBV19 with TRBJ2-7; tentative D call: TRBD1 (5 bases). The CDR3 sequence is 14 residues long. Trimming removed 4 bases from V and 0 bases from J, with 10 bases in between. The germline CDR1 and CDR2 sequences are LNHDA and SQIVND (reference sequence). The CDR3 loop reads CASSTQGGSYEQYF. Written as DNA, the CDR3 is TGTGCCAGTAGTACTCAGGGTGGCTCCTACGAGCAGTACTTC.

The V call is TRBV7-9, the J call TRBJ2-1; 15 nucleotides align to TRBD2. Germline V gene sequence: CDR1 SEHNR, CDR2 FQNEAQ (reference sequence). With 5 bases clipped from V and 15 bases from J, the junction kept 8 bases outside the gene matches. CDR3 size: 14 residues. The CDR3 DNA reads TGTGCCAGCAGCCTGGGACTAGCGGGAGGTTCTGCGTTCTTC. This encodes CASSLGLAGGSAFF.

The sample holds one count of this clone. The CDR3 spells CASAGQGTEAFF. For the CDR3, the DNA is TGTGCTAGTGCCGGCCAGGGAACTGAAGCTTTCTTT. The chain has TRBV12-5 and TRBJ1-1; TRBD1 is a possible D gene (5 bases). The germline V and J ends were trimmed by 7 bases and 5 bases, with 11 bases remaining between them. This CDR3 has 12 residues. Germline V gene data show CDR1 as LGHNT and CDR2 as FRNRAP.

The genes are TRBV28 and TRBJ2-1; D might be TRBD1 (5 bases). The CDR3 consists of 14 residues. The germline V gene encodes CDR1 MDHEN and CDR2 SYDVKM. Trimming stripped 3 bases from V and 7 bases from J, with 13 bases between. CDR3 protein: CASSFMGPRNEQFF. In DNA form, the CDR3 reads TGTGCCAGCAGTTTTATGGGGCCCAGGAATGAGCAGTTCTTC.

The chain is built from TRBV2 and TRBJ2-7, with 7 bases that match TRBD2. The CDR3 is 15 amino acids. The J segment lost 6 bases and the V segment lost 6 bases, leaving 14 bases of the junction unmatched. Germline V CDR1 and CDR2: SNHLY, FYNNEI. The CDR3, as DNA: TGTGCCAGCAGCCTGACCCCGGGAGGTGTAGGCGAGCAGTACTTC. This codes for CASSLTPGGVGEQYF.

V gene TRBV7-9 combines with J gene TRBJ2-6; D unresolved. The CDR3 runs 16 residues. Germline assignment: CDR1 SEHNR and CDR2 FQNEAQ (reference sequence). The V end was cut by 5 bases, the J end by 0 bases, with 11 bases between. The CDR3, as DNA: TGTGCCAGCAGCCACAGCAAGAGCTCTGGGGCCAACGTCCTGACTTTC. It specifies CASSHSKSSGANVLTF.

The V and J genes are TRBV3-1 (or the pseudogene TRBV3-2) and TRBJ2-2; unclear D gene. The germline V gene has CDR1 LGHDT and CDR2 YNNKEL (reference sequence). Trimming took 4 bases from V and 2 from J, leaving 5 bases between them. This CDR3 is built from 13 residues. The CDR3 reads CASSRRNTGELFF. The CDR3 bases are TGTGCCAGCAGCCGCAGAAACACCGGGGAGCTGTTTTTT.

The CDR3 region is CASSPDRSPYNEQFF. CDR3 bases: TGTGCCAGCAGCCCCGACAGGAGTCCATACAATGAGCAGTTCTTC. The V call is TRBV7-9, the J call TRBJ2-1; a possible D gene is TRBD1 (6 bases). The V end was cut by 5 bases, the J end by 4 bases, with 15 bases between. The germline CDR1 and CDR2 sequences are SEHNR and FQNEAQ (reference sequence). CDR3 length: 15 amino acids.

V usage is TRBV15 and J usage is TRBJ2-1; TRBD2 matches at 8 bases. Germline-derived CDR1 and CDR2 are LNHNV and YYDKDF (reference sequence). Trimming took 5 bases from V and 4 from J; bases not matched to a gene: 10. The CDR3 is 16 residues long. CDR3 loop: CATSGVGLAGYNEQFF. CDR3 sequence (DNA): TGTGCCACCAGCGGCGTAGGGCTAGCGGGTTACAATGAGCAGTTCTTC.

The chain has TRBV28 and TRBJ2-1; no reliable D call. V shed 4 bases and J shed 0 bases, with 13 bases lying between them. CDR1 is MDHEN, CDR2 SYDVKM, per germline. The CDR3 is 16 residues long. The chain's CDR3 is CASSSPRHPSYNEQFF. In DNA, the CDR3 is TGTGCCAGCAGTTCTCCACGACACCCCTCCTACAATGAGCAGTTCTTC.

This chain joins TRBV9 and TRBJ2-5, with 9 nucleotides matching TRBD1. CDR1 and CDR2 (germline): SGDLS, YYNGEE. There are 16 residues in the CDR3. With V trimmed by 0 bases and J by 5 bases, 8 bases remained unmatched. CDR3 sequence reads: CASSVGRQGVGETQYF. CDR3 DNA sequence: TGTGCCAGCAGCGTAGGCAGACAGGGGGTAGGGGAGACCCAGTACTTC.

For the CDR3, the DNA is TGTGCCAGCAGCTTCGGGGACTATGGCTACACCTTC. It is translated as CASSFGDYGYTF. The chain joins TRBV6-2 or TRBV6-3 to TRBJ1-2; D not certain. The CDR3 loop spans 12 amino acids. Germline V gene data show CDR1 as MNHEY and CDR2 as SVGEGT. The V gene lost 6 bases and the J gene lost 3 bases, with 8 bases spanning the gap.